This T cell receptor beta chain originates from a study of T-cell reconstitution after alpha-beta-depleted transplantation in children. As it was prepared, the TCRbeta library received unique molecular identifiers. TCRdb passed the PCR reads through MiXCR, listing each CDR3 protein once. The data contain more than 450,000 distinct CDR3 sequences, approximately 20% of them singletons. Trimming took 0 bases from V and 5 from J, leaving 8 bases between them. Germline V gene data show CDR1 as SGHRS and CDR2 as YFSETQ. This CDR3 has 13 amino acids. The specimen was PBMCs from the stem cell graft donor, collected from the stem cell graft. The chain couples TRBV5-1 to TRBJ1-2; D ambiguous. This clonotype was sampled from a human donor who donated a stem cell graft to a child with acute lymphoblastic leukemia. CDR3 loop: CASSLDSSYGYTF. CDR3 DNA: TGCGCCAGCAGCTTGGACAGTTCTTATGGCTACACCTTC.